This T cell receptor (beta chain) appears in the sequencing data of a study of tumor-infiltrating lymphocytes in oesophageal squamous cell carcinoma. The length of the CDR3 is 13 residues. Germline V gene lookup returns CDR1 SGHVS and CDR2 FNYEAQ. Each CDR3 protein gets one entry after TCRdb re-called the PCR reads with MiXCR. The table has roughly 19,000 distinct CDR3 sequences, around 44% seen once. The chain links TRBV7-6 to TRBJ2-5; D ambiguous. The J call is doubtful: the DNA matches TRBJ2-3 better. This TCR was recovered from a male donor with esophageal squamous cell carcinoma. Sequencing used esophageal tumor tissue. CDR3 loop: CASSFPVQNTQYF. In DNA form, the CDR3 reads TGTGCCAGCAGCTTTCCCGTTCAGAATACGCAGTATTTT.